These T cell receptor beta chains were read from a single sample in a study of cytomegalovirus exposure and HLA in healthy donors. Sequenced by immunoSEQ multiplex PCR; TCRdb stores in-frame clones only, minus some. This sample has some 180,000 clones, with 70% to 85% found just once. Material: PBMCs. All receptors come from a woman aged 55-70 years in good health and CMV-seropositive. The conserved cysteine and the conserved F or W are not part of the CDR3 here. A D gene is named only where the DNA matches it firmly.

J gene: TRBJ2-3; V gene: TRBV2; D gene: -; CDR3 protein: ASSEEPIDTQY
J gene: TRBJ1-2; V gene: TRBV19; D gene: TRBD1; CDR3 protein: ASTSTGGNGYT
J gene: TRBJ1-1; V gene: TRBV18; D gene: -; CDR3 protein: ASSPDPQTEAF
J gene: TRBJ2-5; V gene: TRBV19; D gene: -; CDR3 protein: ASSIGTTYQETQY
J gene: TRBJ1-1; V gene: TRBV19; D gene: TRBD1; CDR3 protein: ASMSDRGSTEAF
J gene: TRBJ2-7; V gene: TRBV7-2; D gene: -; CDR3 protein: ASSPKPYEQY
J gene: TRBJ1-6; V gene: TRBV5-1; D gene: -; CDR3 protein: ASSPIAGRNSPLH
J gene: TRBJ2-7; V gene: TRBV29-1; D gene: -; CDR3 protein: SVVGRGARDEQY
J gene: TRBJ1-2; V gene: TRBV28; D gene: -; CDR3 protein: ASTEAPARGYT
J gene: TRBJ2-1; V gene: TRBV28; D gene: TRBD2; CDR3 protein: ASRSSSGGSYNEQF
J gene: TRBJ2-6; V gene: TRBV9; D gene: TRBD1; CDR3 protein: ASSPGQGVSGANVLT
J gene: TRBJ1-2; V gene: TRBV9; D gene: -; CDR3 protein: ASSGPNPEGYGYT
J gene: TRBJ2-5; V gene: TRBV28; D gene: -; CDR3 protein: ASSSGGAGAETQY
J gene: TRBJ1-4; V gene: TRBV28; D gene: TRBD1; CDR3 protein: ASSSGTVDEKLF
J gene: TRBJ2-1; V gene: TRBV10-3; D gene: TRBD1; CDR3 protein: AISESTTGGWNEQF
J gene: TRBJ2-7; V gene: TRBV5-1; D gene: -; CDR3 protein: ASGDGTYEQY
J gene: TRBJ1-2; V gene: TRBV2; D gene: TRBD1; CDR3 protein: ASNRDRDYGYT
J gene: TRBJ2-7; V gene: TRBV6-6; D gene: TRBD2; CDR3 protein: ASRPSGPHYEQY
J gene: TRBJ1-1; V gene: TRBV28; D gene: -; CDR3 protein: ASSLHRPGTEAF
J gene: TRBJ2-2; V gene: TRBV6-5; D gene: -; CDR3 protein: ASSYRGYGELF
J gene: TRBJ1-3; V gene: TRBV6-5; D gene: -; CDR3 protein: ASSYGQGTGNTIY
J gene: TRBJ2-5; V gene: TRBV11-2; D gene: TRBD2; CDR3 protein: ASSLRGLAGGDTETQY
J gene: TRBJ2-1; V gene: TRBV18; D gene: -; CDR3 protein: ASSQLDNEQF
J gene: TRBJ1-2; V gene: TRBV19; D gene: TRBD1; CDR3 protein: ASRTGTEVYGYT
J gene: TRBJ1-5; V gene: TRBV6-1; D gene: -; CDR3 protein: ASSEAGGNQPQH
J gene: TRBJ1-2; V gene: TRBV5-1; D gene: -; CDR3 protein: ASSHYDRTGANYGYT
J gene: TRBJ2-5; V gene: TRBV5-4; D gene: -; CDR3 protein: ASSLAKLKETQY
J gene: TRBJ2-7; V gene: TRBV9; D gene: TRBD2; CDR3 protein: ASSAGLAGRNEQY
J gene: TRBJ1-1; V gene: TRBV5-5; D gene: -; CDR3 protein: ASSSRHSGTEAF
J gene: TRBJ2-1; V gene: TRBV6-5; D gene: TRBD2; CDR3 protein: ASSSPAGGTGVEQF
J gene: TRBJ2-5; V gene: TRBV27; D gene: -; CDR3 protein: ASSPRATSPSTQY
J gene: TRBJ1-5; V gene: TRBV7-9; D gene: -; CDR3 protein: ASSLVQGPQH
J gene: TRBJ1-2; V gene: TRBV28; D gene: TRBD1; CDR3 protein: ASSQGDRYYGYT
J gene: TRBJ1-2; V gene: TRBV18; D gene: -; CDR3 protein: ASSPWGEYGYT
J gene: TRBJ2-6; V gene: TRBV4-1; D gene: -; CDR3 protein: ASSPTFGSGANGLT
J gene: TRBJ1-5; V gene: TRBV11-2; D gene: -; CDR3 protein: ASSTTGGNNQPQH
J gene: -; V gene: TRBV27; D gene: TRBD1; CDR3 protein: ASSPGTGVGEQY
J gene: TRBJ2-5; V gene: TRBV25-1; D gene: TRBD1; CDR3 protein: ASRTHVTGAFEQY
J gene: TRBJ1-5; V gene: TRBV28; D gene: TRBD1; CDR3 protein: ASTEGQGIYQPQH
J gene: TRBJ1-5; V gene: TRBV7-8; D gene: -; CDR3 protein: ASSPLNQPQH
J gene: TRBJ2-3; V gene: TRBV10-3; D gene: -; CDR3 protein: AISARGEDTQY
J gene: TRBJ2-7; V gene: TRBV30; D gene: TRBD2; CDR3 protein: AWAASGRASQY
J gene: TRBJ1-1; V gene: TRBV18; D gene: -; CDR3 protein: ASSPPGDTEAF
J gene: TRBJ1-5; V gene: TRBV5-1; D gene: TRBD1; CDR3 protein: ASSPTGSNQPQH
J gene: TRBJ2-3; V gene: TRBV30; D gene: -; CDR3 protein: AWSVPRYTDTQY
J gene: TRBJ2-7; V gene: TRBV9; D gene: TRBD1; CDR3 protein: ASSARTGGLGYEQY
J gene: TRBJ1-2; V gene: TRBV4-3; D gene: -; CDR3 protein: ASSRELTALRGYT
J gene: TRBJ2-1; V gene: TRBV27; D gene: TRBD2; CDR3 protein: ASGARGEF
J gene: TRBJ1-6; V gene: TRBV5-4; D gene: TRBD1; CDR3 protein: ASSPGQGGYNSPLH
J gene: TRBJ1-3; V gene: TRBV30; D gene: -; CDR3 protein: AWSPGFSGNTIY